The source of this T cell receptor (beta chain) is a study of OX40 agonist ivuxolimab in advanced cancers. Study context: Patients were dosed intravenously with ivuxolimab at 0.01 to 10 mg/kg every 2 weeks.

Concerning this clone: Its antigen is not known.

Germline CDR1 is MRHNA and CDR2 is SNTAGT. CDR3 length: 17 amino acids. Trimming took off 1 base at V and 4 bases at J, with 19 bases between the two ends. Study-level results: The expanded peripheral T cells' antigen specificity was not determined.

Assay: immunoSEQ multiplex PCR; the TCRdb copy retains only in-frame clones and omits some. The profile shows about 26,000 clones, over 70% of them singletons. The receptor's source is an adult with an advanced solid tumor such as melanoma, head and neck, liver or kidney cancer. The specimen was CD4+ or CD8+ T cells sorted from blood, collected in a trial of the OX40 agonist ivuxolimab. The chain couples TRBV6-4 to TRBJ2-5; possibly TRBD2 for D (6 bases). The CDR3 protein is CASSDWRRGPSLETQYF. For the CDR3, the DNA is TGTGCCAGCAGTGACTGGCGGCGGGGCCCAAGTCTAGAGACCCAGTACTTC.